This TCR beta chain was identified during a study of T cell responses to AZD1222 COVID-19 vaccine. Study conclusions and caveats: Sampled repertoires all dated from after the peak T cell response. After two AZD1222 doses, spike-specific TCR breadth and depth rose versus day 0. The donor cohort was predominantly white British with a female majority, and clonal diversity may have been underestimated.

Repertoires were generated with immunoSEQ multiplex PCR, while TCRdb's copy carries only in-frame clones and drops some. The profile shows just over 150,000 clones, more than 85% of them singletons. A remark on this clone: Antigen: not known.

The study pooled second doses at about 4 or about 12 weeks. The germline V and J ends were trimmed by 5 bases and 7 bases, with 20 bases remaining between them. The germline gives CDR1 KGHSH, CDR2 LQKENI. This CDR3 contains 15 residues. The material was peripheral blood, obtained 28 days after the second AZD1222 dose. This chain connects TRBV18 to TRBJ1-2, with unresolved D. The TCR originated in an adult who received the AZD1222 COVID-19 vaccine. DNA for the CDR3: TGTGCCAGCTCATCGGGGAGGTTTATCCTTAGTGGCTACACCTTC. Its translation: CASSSGRFILSGYTF. The variable domain in full, with the rest retrieved from reference TRBV18 and TRBJ1-2, is NAGVMQNPRHLVRRRGQEARLRCSPMKGHSHVYWYRQLPEEGLKFMVYLQKENIIDESGMPKERFSAEFPKEGPSILRIQQVVRGDSAAYFCASSSGRFILSGYTFGSGTRLTVV.